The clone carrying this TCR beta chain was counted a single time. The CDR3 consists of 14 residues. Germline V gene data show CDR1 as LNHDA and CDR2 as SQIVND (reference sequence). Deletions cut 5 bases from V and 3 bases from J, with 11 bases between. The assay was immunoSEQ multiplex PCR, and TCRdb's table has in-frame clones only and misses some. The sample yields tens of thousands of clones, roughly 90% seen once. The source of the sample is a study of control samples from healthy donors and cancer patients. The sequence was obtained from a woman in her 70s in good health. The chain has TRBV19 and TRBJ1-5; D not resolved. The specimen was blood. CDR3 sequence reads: CASSLREINQPQHF. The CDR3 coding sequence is TGTGCCAGTAGTCTCCGGGAGATCAATCAGCCCCAGCATTTT.